This T cell receptor beta chain was sequenced for a study of Graves' ophthalmopathy and Graves' hyperthyroidism. Germline assignment: CDR1 SGHRS and CDR2 YFSETQ. V lost 3 bases and J lost 7, with 22 bases in between. The CDR3 loop spans 16 amino acids. Certain patients, namely those with other autoimmune diseases, uncontrolled infections, pregnancy or lactation, were excluded. The source of the PBMCs was over 8.5 ml of fresh peripheral blood. The sequenced template was RNA, covering the TCR beta CDR3 region. Second-round multiplex PCR came after first-round RT-PCR with HTBI primers. TCRdb reanalysed the multiplex PCR reads using MiXCR and keeps one entry per CDR3 protein. The sample lists 150,000 to 200,000 distinct CDR3 sequences, around two fifths occurring once.

This sequence joins TRBV5-1 and TRBJ1-1, with D maybe TRBD1 (6 bases). Input material: peripheral blood. This sequence was found in a middle-aged woman with Graves' ophthalmopathy. The CDR3 is CASSSFPGPQGGEAFF. For the CDR3, the DNA is TGCGCCAGCAGCTCATTTCCGGGACCCCAAGGGGGTGAAGCTTTCTTT. Complete variable domain (other parts from reference TRBV5-1 and TRBJ1-1): KAGVTQTPRYLIKTRGQQVTLSCSPISGHRSVSWYQQTPGQGLQFLFEYFSETQRNKGNFPGRFSGRQFSNSRSEMNVSTLELGDSALYLCASSSFPGPQGGEAFFGQGTRLTVV.